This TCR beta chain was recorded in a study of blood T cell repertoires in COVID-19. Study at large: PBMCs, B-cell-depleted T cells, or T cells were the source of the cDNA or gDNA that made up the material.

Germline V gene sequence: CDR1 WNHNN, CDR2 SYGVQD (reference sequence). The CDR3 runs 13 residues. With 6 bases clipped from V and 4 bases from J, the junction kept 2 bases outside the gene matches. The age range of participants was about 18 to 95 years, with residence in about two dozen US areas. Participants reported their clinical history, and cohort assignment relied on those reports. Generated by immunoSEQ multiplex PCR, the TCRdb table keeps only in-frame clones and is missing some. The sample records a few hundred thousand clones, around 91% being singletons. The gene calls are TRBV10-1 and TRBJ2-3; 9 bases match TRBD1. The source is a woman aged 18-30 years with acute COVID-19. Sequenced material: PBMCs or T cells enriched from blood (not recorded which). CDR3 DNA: TGCGCCAGCAGGGGACAGGGAGCAGATACGCAGTATTTT. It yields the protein CASRGQGADTQYF.